A single TCR beta chain is shown here with its context. Its antigen is undetermined. The record originates from a study of shared clonotypes between healthy human individuals. Study-wide results and limits: Across subsets, estimated richness was generally greater for naive than for memory populations.

Naive CD8 cells, CD45RO-negative and positively selected for CCR7, excluded terminally differentiated effector memory CD45RA+ cells. The repertoire was sequenced with immunoSEQ multiplex PCR; TCRdb's copy has only in-frame clones and lacks some. This table has some 2 million clones, about 95% appearing once. Sequenced material: naive CD8+ T cells sorted from blood. This clonotype was sampled from a man younger than 30 in good health.

The CDR3 DNA is TGTGCCAGCAGTTTCGTGGCAGGGGCTCTGCCAGATACGCAGTATTTT. Amino acids: CASSFVAGALPDTQYF. The chain has TRBV27 and TRBJ2-3, with a weak D call TRBD1 (6 bases). The germline gives CDR1 MNHEY, CDR2 SMNVEV (reference sequence). The CDR3 consists of 16 residues. Between the trimmed V and J ends, which lost 3 bases and 4 bases, there was a span of 17 bases.